A single sample is the source of the 20 T cell receptor beta chains below, sequenced in a study of blood T cells in healthy people across ages. The second PCR ran roughly 6 to 11 cycles with a sample-barcoded 5' primer and J-beta primers. TCRdb called the 5' RACE reads again in MiXCR, with one record for every CDR3 protein. In the table there are about 1.6 million distinct CDR3 sequences, roughly 32% of which are singletons. Sequenced input: blood. These receptor sequences come from a woman in her 30s in good health.

The chain links TRBV4-1 to TRBJ1-1; D is perhaps TRBD1 (5 bases). Germline values: CDR1 MGHRA, CDR2 YSYEKL. CDR3 length: 18 residues. V was pared by 0 bases and J by 2 bases, with 19 bases between. The CDR3 sequence is CASSQDFGDLRLNTEAFF. The CDR3 nucleotides are TGCGCCAGCAGCCAAGATTTCGGGGACTTGCGGCTAAACACTGAAGCTTTCTTT.

The chain is built from TRBV5-1 and TRBJ2-7, with 10 bases that match TRBD1. Trimming removed 3 bases from V and 2 bases from J; junction bases left unmatched: 8. CDR3 length: 16 residues. Germline lookup yields CDR1 SGHRS and CDR2 YFSETQ. The CDR3 nucleotides are TGCGCCAGCAGCTGGGGGGGGACAGGGGACCCCTACGAGCAGTACTTC. Translated, it gives CASSWGGTGDPYEQYF. The whole variable domain, filled in from reference TRBV5-1 and TRBJ2-7, reads KAGVTQTPRYLIKTRGQQVTLSCSPISGHRSVSWYQQTPGQGLQFLFEYFSETQRNKGNFPGRFSGRQFSNSRSEMNVSTLELGDSALYLCASSWGGTGDPYEQYFGPGTRLTVT.

This chain connects TRBV4-1 to TRBJ2-7; D is ambiguous. The CDR3 length is 13 residues. The germline V gene has CDR1 MGHRA and CDR2 YSYEKL. V was pared by 3 bases and J by 2 bases, with 8 bases between. CDR3 nucleotide sequence: TGCGCCAGCAGCCAGACTGTGGCCTACGAGCAGTACTTC. It translates to CASSQTVAYEQYF.

This clonotype has a handful of counts. The gene calls are TRBV6-1 and TRBJ2-1; TRBD2 matches at 11 bases. Germline CDR1 reads MNHNS; CDR2 reads SASEGT. V lost 4 bases, J lost 6 bases, and 11 bases stayed unmatched. This CDR3 has 17 amino acids. The DNA of the CDR3 is TGTGCCAGCAGTGTCCGCGGGGGGACTAGCGGATTCAATGAGCAGTTCTTC. It codes for CASSVRGGTSGFNEQFF.

This chain uses TRBV2 with TRBJ1-4; tentative D call: TRBD1 (6 bases). In germline, CDR1 is SNHLY, CDR2 FYNNEI. Between the trimmed V and J ends, which lost 7 bases and 8 bases, there was a span of 14 bases. The CDR3 spans 13 residues. This chain's CDR3 is CASNYRENEKLFF. The DNA for the CDR3 is TGTGCCAGCAACTACAGGGAAAACGAAAAACTGTTTTTT. The variable domain in full, with the rest retrieved from reference TRBV2 and TRBJ1-4, is EPEVTQTPSHQVTQMGQEVILRCVPISNHLYFYWYRQILGQKVEFLVSFYNNEISEKSEIFDDQFSVERPDGSNFTLKIRSTKLEDSAMYFCASNYRENEKLFFGSGTQLSVL.

The chain uses TRBV24-1 and TRBJ2-1; D gene uncertain. The CDR3 length is 12 residues. V was cut by 0 bases and J by 7 bases, with 3 bases left in between. Looked up from germline, CDR1 is KGHDR and CDR2 is SFDVKD. The CDR3 bases are TGTGCCACCAGTGATTTGCGGAATGAGCAGTTCTTC. Translated, it gives CATSDLRNEQFF.

This clonotype was detected a few times. V and J are TRBV28 and TRBJ2-7; D may be TRBD1 (6 bases). The end of the DNA is better explained by TRBJ2-5, so the J call may be wrong. The V gene's germline CDR1 is MDHEN and CDR2 SYDVKM. The CDR3 has 17 amino acids. Written as DNA, the CDR3 is TGTGCCAGCAGTTTCGTCCCCGGACAGCCTCTCGGGGAGACCCAGTACTTC. This translates into CASSFVPGQPLGETQYF.

This clonotype was seen repeatedly, ten times or more. J is TRBJ2-3 and V is TRBV18; tentative D call: TRBD2 (6 bases). Germline values: CDR1 KGHSH, CDR2 LQKENI. The V end lost 8 bases, the J end lost 0 bases, and 15 bases lay between the germline ends. The CDR3 contains 15 residues. In DNA form, the CDR3 reads TGTGCCAGCAGTCCACCGGGACTCAGCACAGATACGCAGTATTTT. Translating it yields CASSPPGLSTDTQYF.

This clonotype was recorded once. This chain links TRBV6-1 with TRBJ2-1, with 9 bases fitting TRBD2. Germline CDR1 reads MNHNS; CDR2 reads SASEGT. This CDR3 region has 17 residues. Losses at the gene ends were 4 bases for V and 9 bases for J; bases not matched to a gene: 16. For the CDR3, the DNA is TGTGCCAGCAGTGGGACCTTTAGCGGGAGAGGGTATGGTGAGCAGTTCTTC. Translation: CASSGTFSGRGYGEQFF.

This clonotype has more than one count but fewer than ten. This chain uses TRBV5-1 with TRBJ2-7, with D maybe TRBD1 (6 bases). Germline lookup yields CDR1 SGHRS and CDR2 YFSETQ. The ends were cut back, 4 bases at V and 3 bases at J, with 14 bases in the middle. The CDR3 length is 14 residues. CDR3 coding DNA: TGCGCCAGCAGCCAAGGACAGAGGAGCTACGAGCAGTACTTC. Translated: CASSQGQRSYEQYF.

The chain combines TRBV2 with TRBJ2-6; D uncertain. CDR1 and CDR2 (germline): SNHLY, FYNNEI. The germline V and J ends were trimmed by 2 bases and 2 bases, with 7 bases remaining between them. The CDR3 sequence is 15 residues long. This CDR3 is CASSELGPGANVLTF. Written as DNA, the CDR3 is TGTGCCAGCAGTGAATTAGGGCCTGGGGCCAACGTCCTGACTTTC.

This chain links TRBV20-1 with TRBJ1-5; 8 bases align to TRBD1. With 5 bases clipped from V and 3 bases from J, the junction kept 9 bases outside the gene matches. CDR1 and CDR2 (germline): DFQATT, SNEGSKA (reference sequence). CDR3 length: 15 residues. The CDR3 region has the DNA TGCAGTGCTGCAATGACAGGGGACAACAATCAGCCCCAGCATTTT. It specifies CSAAMTGDNNQPQHF.

This clonotype has just a few counts. The rearrangement joins TRBV4-1 to TRBJ2-7; D assignment may be TRBD1 or TRBD2 (5 bases each). The CDR3 extends over 13 amino acids. Germline values: CDR1 MGHRA, CDR2 YSYEKL. V was clipped by 8 bases and J by 2 bases, with 13 bases between them. The CDR3, as DNA: TGCGCCAGCCGGGACCTATTAACCTACGAGCAGTACTTC. Protein sequence: CASRDLLTYEQYF.

The V and J genes are TRBV20-1 and TRBJ1-2; D call uncertain. The length of the CDR3 is 12 residues. V lost 5 bases and J lost 8, with 15 bases in between. CDR1 and CDR2 (germline): DFQATT, SNEGSKA (reference sequence). The CDR3 DNA follows: TGCAGTGCTTATCGTGGCGATTCGGGCTACACCTTC. It codes for CSAYRGDSGYTF.

The V and J genes are TRBV6-1 and TRBJ2-7; the D is unclear. V was trimmed by 2 bases and J by 4 bases, leaving 6 bases between them. The CDR3 runs 12 residues. From germline, CDR1 is MNHNS and CDR2 SASEGT. Here the CDR3 DNA reads TGTGCCAGCAGTGAACTGGTGTACGAGCAGTACTTC. It codes for CASSELVYEQYF.

This chain links TRBV25-1 with TRBJ1-2, with 8 bases fitting TRBD1. Germline lookup yields CDR1 MGHDK and CDR2 SYGVNS. The V gene end was trimmed by 5 bases and the J gene end by 5 bases; junction bases not matched to a gene: 7. CDR3 length equals 14 residues. CDR3 DNA sequence: TGTGCCAGCAGTCCTCGGACAGGGTTGTATGGCTACACCTTC. Translating it yields CASSPRTGLYGYTF.

This clonotype was seen many times. The V and J genes are TRBV20-1 and TRBJ2-1; D uncertain. Between the trimmed V and J ends, which lost 5 bases and 10 bases, there was a span of 21 bases. The CDR3 is 14 amino acids. Germline V gene sequence: CDR1 DFQATT, CDR2 SNEGSKA (reference sequence). CDR3 bases: TGCAGTGCTTCGAACCTGAGCGTCCCGAGCGAGCAGTTCTTC. Its protein is CSASNLSVPSEQFF.

This chain joins TRBV28 and TRBJ1-4; possible D gene TRBD1, 6 bases. Germline V gene lookup returns CDR1 MDHEN and CDR2 SYDVKM. The CDR3 consists of 21 residues. V dropped 5 bases and J dropped 3 bases, with 31 bases sitting between them. The CDR3, as DNA: TGTGCCAGCAGTGCTATTTATCACACCCGACAGGATCTTACGGCTAATGAAAAACTGTTTTTT. Translated: CASSAIYHTRQDLTANEKLFF.

This clonotype was recorded many times. This chain uses TRBV28 with TRBJ2-5; 7 bases fit TRBD2. From germline, CDR1 is MDHEN and CDR2 SYDVKM. V lost 4 bases to trimming and J lost 5 bases; unmatched junction nucleotides: 10. This CDR3 is 15 amino acids long. The CDR3 DNA reads as TGTGCCAGCAGTTCCCCTGAGACTAGCCTTGAGACCCAGTACTTC. It codes for CASSSPETSLETQYF.

Note on this clonotype: Given the absence of the conserved phenylalanine or tryptophan at the CDR3 end, a read error is likely. This chain connects TRBV4-1 to TRBJ1-2; tentatively, D is TRBD1 (5 bases). Germline CDR1 MGHRA, CDR2 YSYEKL. The CDR3 is 17 residues long. V shed 0 bases and J shed 5 bases, with 19 bases lying between them. In nucleotides, the CDR3 is TGCGCCAGCAGCCAAGATATAGCGACAGCGAAAAATTATGGCTACACCGTC. Amino acid sequence: CASSQDIATAKNYGYTV.